Described below is a single T cell receptor (beta chain) sequence and its context. Its antigen is undetermined. Assay used: immunoSEQ multiplex PCR; TCRdb lists only in-frame clones, some missing. The sample comprises 200,000 to 250,000 clones, approximately 94% of which are singletons, and about 1% rests with the top ten. The entry originates in a study of T cell responses to AZD1222 COVID-19 vaccine. The germline gives CDR1 SGHTA, CDR2 FQGNSA. The CDR3 loop spans 15 amino acids. Trimming stripped 2 bases from V and 4 bases from J, with 12 bases between. The study, taken as a whole, reports: The sample set comprised mostly white British donors with more females, and clonal diversity was possibly underestimated.

The receptor was derived from an adult in good health. The chain links TRBV7-2 to TRBJ1-5; D not resolved. The sample here was peripheral blood, taken on day 0 of MenACWY control vaccination. For the CDR3, the DNA is TGTGCCAGCAGCTTATTTCCAGAGGTAAATCAGCCCCAGCATTTT. This translates into CASSLFPEVNQPQHF.